The T cell receptor beta chain described here comes from a study of T cells in Graves' hyperthyroidism and ophthalmopathy (dated by TCRdb to about 2019). For the study in its entirety: Peripheral blood was sampled at the time of initial diagnosis, prior to any treatment. A discovery cohort of about a hundred patients, 43 with Graves' ophthalmopathy and 57 with stable Graves' hyperthyroidism, was used to find distinguishing TCR V-J signatures. Prospective prediction of ophthalmopathy was tested in an independent validation cohort consisting of fewer than 20 hyperthyroidism patients and approximately 16 patients who later progressed to ophthalmopathy. For training and testing, the 100 patients in the discovery cohort were randomly divided in a 7:3 ratio. In several Graves' hyperthyroidism patients, the study also compared T-cell repertoires from thyroid tissue with T-cell repertoires from blood. After blood sampling, hyperthyroidism patients were treated with methimazole at a starting dose of 30 mg daily, and ophthalmopathy patients were treated with high-dose intravenous methylprednisolone. According to the paper, TCR Vbeta CDR3 sequencing was carried out on about 140 peripheral blood samples, which came from approximately 43 ophthalmopathy, around 74 hyperthyroidism and some 17 progressor patients.

In the ophthalmopathy patients, disease was moderately to severely active, with a Clinical Activity Score of 3 or more, a NOSPECS grade of 4 or more, and a duration of less than 3 months. Any patient with an uncontrolled infection, another autoimmune disease, pregnancy or lactation was excluded. Diagnoses were based on clinical symptoms, serum thyroxine and TRAb, thyroid ultrasound and orbital computed tomography. PBMCs were isolated from 10 ml of fresh peripheral blood by Ficoll-Paque density gradient centrifugation. Trizol reagent was used to extract total RNA, and RNA quality was then checked on an Agilent 2100 Bioanalyzer. Study-wide findings and limitations: Ophthalmopathy was separated from stable hyperthyroidism by a 13 V-J signature model, with just over 85% sensitivity and around 81% specificity obtained in cross-validation and 80%/75% obtained in testing. During validation, the model predicted progression to ophthalmopathy a median of around 7 months ahead of onset, with around 71% sensitivity and around 73% specificity. Sample size was not statistically predetermined, and blinding of investigators to group allocation was not performed. Most expanded thyroid clonotypes (frequency above 0.001) were also detected in blood, a finding suggesting that blood repertoires may reflect thyroid immune responses.

The TCR beta CDR3 regions were amplified from RNA transcripts. For the first round of RT-PCR on the TCR CDR3, the HTBI primer set was used together with the Qiagen OneStep RT-PCR kit. The libraries were constructed in a second round of multiplex PCR and then size-selected and purified. Paired-end sequencing of the libraries was performed with 100 bp reads on an Illumina HiSeq2000. In the paper's pipeline: SOAPnuke was used to process the raw data, throwing out any read that contained adapters or uncalled bases, had a mean Phred below 15, or lacked an exact constant-primer or identifier match. COPE v1.2.5 was used to merge high-quality paired reads, and clonotypes were defined as unique nucleotide sequences. MiTCR v1.1 was used to align clonotypes to the IMGT TRBV, TRBD and TRBJ reference segments. Analysis was restricted to V-J combinations with a frequency above 0.0001, which covered just over 98% of repertoires. The TCS score was defined as the ratio of F50 (clonal expansion) to E x V (chaos), calculated using BLOSUM62-based TCRdist between CDR3 peptides within each V-J. Welch's t-statistics and random forest reduced around 550 V-J features to 13, which were used in a naive Bayes classifier (R e1071). TCRdb reworked the public reads: Q25 trimming with fastp, MiXCR clone assembly, productive beta chains retained. Rows with one shared CDR3 protein collapse into an entry with the most common genes and DNA. These V and J calls derive from TCRdb rather than the authors' analysis. Here the sample has 300,000 or so distinct CDR3 sequences; approximately 15% occur a single time. The ten largest account for less than 70% of the sample.

The CDR3 measures 18 amino acids from cysteine to phenylalanine. Only the CDR3 part of the read is kept: 54 bases, read in frame from the first base. Germline trimming amounts to 6 bases on V and 1 base on J, with 16 as the count of junction bases outside the gene matches. Taken from the germline V gene (reference sequence), the CDR1 and CDR2 loops are DFQATT and SNEGSKA. This clonotype turned up a few times. This clone's antigen is unknown. The input lacks base qualities; no much larger clone sits a single base away. Sequenced: blood. The sequence joins TRBV20-1 to TRBJ2-7; the junction holds 12 bases that match TRBD2. This receptor was obtained from a woman aged 60-75 years with Graves' ophthalmopathy. The sequenced DNA: TGCAGTGCCACCCACCGTACTAGCGGGAGGATTTTTTCCTACGAGCAGTACTTC. Its translation is CSATHRTSGRIFSYEQYF.